A single TCR beta chain is shown here with its context. The V segment lost 7 bases and the J segment 1 base; nucleotides outside the gene matches: 4. This CDR3 has 14 amino acids. The germline gives CDR1 PRHDT, CDR2 FYEKMQ (reference sequence). This sample was taken from a study of shared clonotypes between healthy human individuals. Clones were read by immunoSEQ multiplex PCR, and TCRdb kept only the in-frame ones, dropping some. The sample lists hundreds of thousands of clones; roughly 78% were seen once. The V and J genes are TRBV13 and TRBJ2-1; 7 bases match TRBD2. The TCR comes from a woman aged 25 to 39 in good health. The sequencing input was memory CD4+ T cells sorted from blood. Subset noted: CD45RA-negative fraction. The CDR3 here is CASKMGGSYNEQFF. The CDR3 bases are TGTGCCAGCAAGATGGGGGGGTCCTACAATGAGCAGTTCTTC.